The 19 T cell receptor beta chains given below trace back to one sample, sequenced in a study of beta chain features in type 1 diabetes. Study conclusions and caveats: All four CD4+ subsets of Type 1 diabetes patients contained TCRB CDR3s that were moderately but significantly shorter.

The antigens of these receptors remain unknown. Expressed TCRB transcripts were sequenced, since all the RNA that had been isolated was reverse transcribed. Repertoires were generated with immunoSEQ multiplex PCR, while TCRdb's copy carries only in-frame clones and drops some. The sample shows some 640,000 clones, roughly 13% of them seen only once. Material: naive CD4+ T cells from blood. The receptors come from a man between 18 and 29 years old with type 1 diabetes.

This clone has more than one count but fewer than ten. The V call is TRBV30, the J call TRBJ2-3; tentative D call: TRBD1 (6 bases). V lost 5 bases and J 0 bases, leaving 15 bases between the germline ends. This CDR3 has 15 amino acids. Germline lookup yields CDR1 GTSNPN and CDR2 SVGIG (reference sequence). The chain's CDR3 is CAWAPGTYSTDTQYF. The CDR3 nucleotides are TGTGCCTGGGCTCCCGGGACATATAGCACAGATACGCAGTATTTT.

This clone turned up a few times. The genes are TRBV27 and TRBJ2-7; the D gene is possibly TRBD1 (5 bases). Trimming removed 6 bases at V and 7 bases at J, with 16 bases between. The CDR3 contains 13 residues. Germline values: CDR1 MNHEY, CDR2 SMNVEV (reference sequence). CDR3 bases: TGTGCCAGCAGAGCCAGGGATCAGAGGGAGCAGTACTTC. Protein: CASRARDQREQYF.

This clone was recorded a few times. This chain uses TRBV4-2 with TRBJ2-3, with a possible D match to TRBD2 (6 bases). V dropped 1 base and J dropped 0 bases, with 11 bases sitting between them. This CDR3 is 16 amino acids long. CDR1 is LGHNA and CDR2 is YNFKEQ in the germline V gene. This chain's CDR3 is CASSQGGGVSTDTQYF. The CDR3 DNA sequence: TGTGCCAGCAGCCAAGGTGGCGGGGTGAGCACAGATACGCAGTATTTT.

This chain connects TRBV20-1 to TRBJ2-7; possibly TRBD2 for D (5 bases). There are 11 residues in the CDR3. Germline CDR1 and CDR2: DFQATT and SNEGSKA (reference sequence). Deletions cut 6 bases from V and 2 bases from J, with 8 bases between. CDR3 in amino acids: CSAPRAYEQYF. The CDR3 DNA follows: TGCAGTGCACCGAGGGCCTACGAGCAGTACTTC.

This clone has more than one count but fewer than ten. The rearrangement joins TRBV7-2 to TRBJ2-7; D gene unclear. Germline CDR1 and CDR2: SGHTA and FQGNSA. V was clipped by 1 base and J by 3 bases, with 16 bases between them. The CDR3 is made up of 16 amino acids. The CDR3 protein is CASSLGIRLEYYEQYF. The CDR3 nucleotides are TGTGCCAGCAGCTTAGGAATTCGGCTAGAGTACTACGAGCAGTACTTC.

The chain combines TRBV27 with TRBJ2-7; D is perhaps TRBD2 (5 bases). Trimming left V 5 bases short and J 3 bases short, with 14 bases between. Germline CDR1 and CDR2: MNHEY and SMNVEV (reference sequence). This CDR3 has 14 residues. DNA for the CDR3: TGTGCCAGCAGTGGACTGGGTCCAGGCTACGAGCAGTACTTC. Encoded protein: CASSGLGPGYEQYF.

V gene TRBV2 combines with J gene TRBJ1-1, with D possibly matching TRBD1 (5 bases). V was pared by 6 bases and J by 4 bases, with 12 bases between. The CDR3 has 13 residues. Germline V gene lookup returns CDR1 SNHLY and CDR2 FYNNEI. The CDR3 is CASRQSGGTEAFF. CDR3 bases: TGTGCCAGCAGGCAATCCGGGGGCACTGAAGCTTTCTTT.

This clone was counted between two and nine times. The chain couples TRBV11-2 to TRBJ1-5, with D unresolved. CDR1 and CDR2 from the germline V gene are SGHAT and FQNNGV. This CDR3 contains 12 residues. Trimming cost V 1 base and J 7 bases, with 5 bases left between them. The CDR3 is CASSLGGQPQHF. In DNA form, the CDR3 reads TGTGCCAGCAGCTTAGGGGGACAGCCCCAGCATTTT.

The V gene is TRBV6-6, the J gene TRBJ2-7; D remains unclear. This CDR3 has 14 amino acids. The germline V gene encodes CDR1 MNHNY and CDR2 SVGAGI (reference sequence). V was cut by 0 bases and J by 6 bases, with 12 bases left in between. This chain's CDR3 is CASSYSSSLGEQYF. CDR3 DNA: TGTGCCAGCAGTTACTCGAGTAGTCTCGGCGAGCAGTACTTC.

The DNA for the CDR3 is TGCAGTGCCCCTCGCCCTGGAGAGCAGTTCTTC. Protein sequence: CSAPRPGEQFF. This sequence joins TRBV20-1 and TRBJ2-1; D remains ambiguous. The V gene's germline CDR1 is DFQATT and CDR2 SNEGSKA (reference sequence). Trimming stripped 6 bases from V and 10 bases from J, with 13 bases between. The CDR3 sequence is 11 residues long.

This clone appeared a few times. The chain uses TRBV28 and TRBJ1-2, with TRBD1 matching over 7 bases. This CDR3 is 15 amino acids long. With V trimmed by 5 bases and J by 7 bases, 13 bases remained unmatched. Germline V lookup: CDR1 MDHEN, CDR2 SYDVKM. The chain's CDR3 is CASSPTGPPAFGYTF. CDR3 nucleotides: TGTGCCAGCAGTCCGACAGGGCCGCCAGCCTTTGGCTACACCTTC.

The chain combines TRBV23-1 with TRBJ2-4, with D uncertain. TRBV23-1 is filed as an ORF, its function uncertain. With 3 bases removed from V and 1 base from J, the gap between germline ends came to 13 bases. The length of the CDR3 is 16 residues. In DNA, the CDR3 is TGCGCCAGCAGTCAGCCTAAAAGATGTGCCAAAAACATTCAGTACTTC. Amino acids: CASSQPKRCAKNIQYF.

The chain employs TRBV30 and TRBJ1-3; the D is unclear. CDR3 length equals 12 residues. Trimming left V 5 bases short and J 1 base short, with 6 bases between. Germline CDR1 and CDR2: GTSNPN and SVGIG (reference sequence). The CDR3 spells CAWQKSGNTIYF. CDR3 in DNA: TGTGCCTGGCAGAAATCTGGAAACACCATATATTTT.

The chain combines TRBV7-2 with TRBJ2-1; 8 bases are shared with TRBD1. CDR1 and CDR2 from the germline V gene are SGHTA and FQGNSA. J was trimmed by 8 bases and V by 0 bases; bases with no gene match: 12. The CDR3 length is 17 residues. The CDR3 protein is CASSLAGQGRGRDEQFF. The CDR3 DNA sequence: TGTGCCAGCAGCTTAGCCGGACAGGGAAGGGGTAGGGATGAGCAGTTCTTC.

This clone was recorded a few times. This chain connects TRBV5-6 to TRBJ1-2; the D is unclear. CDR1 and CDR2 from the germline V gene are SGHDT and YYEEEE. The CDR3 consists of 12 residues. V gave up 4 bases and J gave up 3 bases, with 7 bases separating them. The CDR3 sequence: CASSQTHYGYTF. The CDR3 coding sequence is TGTGCCAGCAGCCAAACGCACTATGGCTACACCTTC.

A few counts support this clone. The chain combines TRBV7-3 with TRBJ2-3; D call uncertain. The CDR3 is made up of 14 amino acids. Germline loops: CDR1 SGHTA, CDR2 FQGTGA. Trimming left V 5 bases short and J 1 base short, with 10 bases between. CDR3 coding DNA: TGTGCCAGCAGCCAAAACCAGGGCACAGATACGCAGTATTTT. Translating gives CASSQNQGTDTQYF.

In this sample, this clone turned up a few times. The CDR3 loop reads CAWSVINERQDGNEQFF. The CDR3, as DNA: TGTGCCTGGAGTGTAATTAATGAGCGGCAGGACGGGAATGAGCAGTTCTTC. The V gene is TRBV30, the J gene TRBJ2-1; possible D gene TRBD2, 5 bases. The CDR3 runs to 17 residues. Trimming removed 0 bases from V and 7 bases from J, with 22 bases in between. The germline CDR1 and CDR2 sequences are GTSNPN and SVGIG (reference sequence).

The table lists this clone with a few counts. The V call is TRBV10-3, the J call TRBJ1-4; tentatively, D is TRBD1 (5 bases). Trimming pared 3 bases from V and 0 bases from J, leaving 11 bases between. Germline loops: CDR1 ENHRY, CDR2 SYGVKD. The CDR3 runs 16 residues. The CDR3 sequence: CAISDGGLATNEKLFF. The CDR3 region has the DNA TGTGCCATCAGTGACGGGGGACTTGCAACTAATGAAAAACTGTTTTTT.

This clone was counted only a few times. CDR3 protein: CASSQEIAAAGGRNSPLHF. The CDR3 nucleotides are TGCGCCAGCAGCCAGGAGATAGCGGCTGCCGGGGGACGGAATTCACCCCTCCACTTT. This rearrangement joins TRBV4-3 to TRBJ1-6; D is possibly TRBD1 (5 bases). Germline lookup yields CDR1 LGHNA and CDR2 YSLEER. Trimming removed 3 bases from V and 7 bases from J, with 25 bases in between. The CDR3 contains 19 residues.